The 10 T cell receptor beta chains in this list originate from one sample, sequenced in a study of shared clonotypes between healthy human individuals. The method was immunoSEQ multiplex PCR; TCRdb's version includes in-frame clones alone and lacks a portion of them. The sample has hundreds of thousands of clones; more than 95% are singletons. The sample taken for sequencing was naive CD4+ T cells sorted from blood. Subset here: CD45RA+ positively selected. The receptors come from a young woman in good health.

The genes are TRBV7-2 and TRBJ2-3; D remains ambiguous. Germline V CDR1 and CDR2: SGHTA, FQGNSA. The length of the CDR3 is 15 residues. The ends were cut back, 3 bases at V and 0 bases at J, with 10 bases in the middle. The CDR3 loop reads CASSFGSASTDTQYF. CDR3 nucleotide sequence: TGTGCCAGCAGCTTTGGGTCGGCTAGCACAGATACGCAGTATTTT.

CDR3 DNA sequence: TGTGCCTCCCAGGTTAGCGGGAGGGCCGACAATGAGCAGTTCTTC. Encoded protein: CASQVSGRADNEQFF. This sequence joins TRBV6-5 and TRBJ2-1, with TRBD2 matching 11 bases. V was clipped by 11 bases and J by 5 bases; unmatched bases: 11. The germline V gene encodes CDR1 MNHEY and CDR2 SVGAGI. The CDR3 has 15 residues.

The genes are TRBV25-1 and TRBJ1-4; 7 bases fit TRBD1. The CDR3 is 16 residues long. Germline values: CDR1 MGHDK, CDR2 SYGVNS. With 8 bases clipped from V and 3 bases from J, the junction kept 12 bases outside the gene matches. CDR3 DNA sequence: TGTGCCAGCTCCGAAGGGGGCGGTAAGGCTAATGAAAAACTGTTTTTT. Residues: CASSEGGGKANEKLFF.

Concerning this clone itself: One end of the junction is discordant with germline, which a read error may explain. The chain couples TRBV5-1 to TRBJ1-4; 7 bases are a match to TRBD1. Per the germline V gene, CDR1 is SGHRS and CDR2 is YFSETQ. The CDR3 is 13 residues long. The CDR3 reads CASKGATNEKLFF. CDR3 coding DNA: TGCGCCAGCAAGGGGGCAACAAATGAAAAACTGTTTTTT.

This chain joins TRBV21-1 and TRBJ2-2; the D call of TRBD2 is as the table states it, not checked on the DNA. TRBV21-1 is termed a pseudogene. The CDR3 loop spans 20 amino acids. The CDR3: CASSNRGGGRTFANTGELFF. The CDR3 DNA reads TGTGCCAGCAGCAATCGGGGTGGCGGGAGGACGTTCGCGAACACCGGGGAGCTGTTTTTT.

The chain recombines TRBV27 with TRBJ1-6, with a tentative D call TRBD1 (6 bases). This CDR3 region has 16 residues. The germline gives CDR1 MNHEY, CDR2 SMNVEV (reference sequence). Trimming stripped 5 bases from V and 2 bases from J, with 13 bases between. CDR3 residues: CASSHTTGPYNSPLHF. CDR3 nucleotide sequence: TGTGCCAGCAGTCATACCACAGGGCCCTATAATTCACCCCTCCACTTT.

The chain combines TRBV28 with TRBJ1-2, with 8 bases that match TRBD1. V trimming: 4 bases; J trimming: 7 bases; junction bases outside the gene matches: 5. The germline CDR1 and CDR2 sequences are MDHEN and SYDVKM. This CDR3 is built from 13 residues. The CDR3 bases are TGTGCCAGCAGTTCCCTTACAGGGGGTGGCTACACCTTC. Protein: CASSSLTGGGYTF.

The chain employs TRBV19 and TRBJ2-7; D gene uncertain. The length of the CDR3 is 16 residues. Trimming took 8 bases from V and 2 from J, leaving 22 bases between them. Germline CDR1 and CDR2: LNHDA and SQIVND (reference sequence). In DNA form, the CDR3 reads TGTGCCAGTGCCAGAGACTCCGGTGGTTCACCCTACGAGCAGTACTTC. Translated: CASARDSGGSPYEQYF.

This chain uses TRBV6-4 with TRBJ1-1, with D unclear. V was pared by 2 bases and J by 0 bases, with 4 bases between. The CDR3 spans 13 residues. The germline V gene has CDR1 MRHNA and CDR2 SNTAGT. The CDR3 loop is CASSDRMNTEAFF. CDR3 nucleotides: TGTGCCAGCAGTGACAGAATGAACACTGAAGCTTTCTTT.

V is TRBV27 and J is TRBJ2-2; D is unresolved. CDR3 length: 19 residues. Germline V gene lookup returns CDR1 MNHEY and CDR2 SMNVEV (reference sequence). The V end was cut by 5 bases, the J end by 6 bases, with 28 bases between. The DNA of the CDR3 is TGTGCCAGCAGTCGACATGCCCCGGGCGGTGTTGTGGTCCCCGGGGAGCTGTTTTTT. Protein: CASSRHAPGGVVVPGELFF.